This T cell receptor beta chain was captured by sequencing in a study of blood T cell repertoires in COVID-19 (dated by TCRdb to 2019 to 2021). In terms of the full investigation: Samples covering the acute and convalescent phases of COVID-19 were provided by collaborators in the United States, Italy and Spain. Where available, HLA class I and class II types were obtained from metadata supplied by the sample provider rather than from assay-based typing. The samples were drawn from the first 160 participants of the ongoing ImmuneRACE study and from under 1,500 subjects provided by 6 global collaborators. The material from the prospective study consisted of cDNA or gDNA derived from T cells, B-cell-depleted T cells, or PBMCs. The repertoires were released in a freely available public database meant as a resource for research on the immune response to SARS-CoV-2. A de-identified subject ID, COVID-19 status, age in years and sex were almost always included in the sample metadata. Subjects who had been exposed to COVID-19, were actively infected with it, or had recovered from it provided the deeply sampled blood TCRbeta repertoires that made up the dataset.

This clone was observed at least ten times. Its specific antigen is unknown. Per-base qualities were not stored, and no clone one base away is much larger. Reading from cysteine to phenylalanine, the CDR3 counts 15 amino acids. Just the 45-base CDR3 DNA is kept, in frame starting at base 1. Based on the germline V gene (reference sequence), the CDR1 and CDR2 sequences are SGHNT and YYREEE. The junction carries 14 bases between V and J, which are trimmed by 4 bases and 4 bases respectively. TCRbeta CDR3 regions were amplified from genomic DNA using the immunoSEQ Assay, a bias-controlled multiplex PCR. In the authors' own workflow: The number of nucleated cells in each sample was estimated from the amplification of reference gene primers within the assay. To quantify the absolute abundance of each unique TCRbeta CDR3 rearrangement, sequence reads were collapsed and filtered. Productive Simpson clonality was computed per sample as the square root of Simpson's diversity index over productive rearrangements. TCRdb's version of the immuneACCESS table is confined to in-frame rearrangements and falls short of the full clone set. An unresolved V gene accounts for under half of the shortfall where checked; the remainder is of unknown origin. V and J calls and clone size are as listed in that table; D and trimming were resolved from the DNA. Across this sample there are some 210,000 clones, with 75% to 90% seen only once. The ten largest account for approximately 8.7% of the sample.

What the research found in general, with its limitations: How much clinical and demographic metadata was included differed by source and by participant, and the metadata was provided uncurated.

In the prospective study, participants were 18 to 89 years old, resided in approximately 25 geographic areas of the United States, and were enrolled through a virtual design. To assign participants to cohorts, the prospective study relied on clinical history that participants themselves reported in a screening survey and a study questionnaire. ImmuneRACE Cohort 3 recovered participants were defined by two consecutive negative NP/OP PCR tests, healthcare professional clearance, or symptom resolution. Mobile phlebotomists in the prospective study collected whole blood, serum and a nasopharyngeal or oropharyngeal swab from every participant. Additional blood draws and questionnaires over an approximately 2-month period could optionally be provided by prospective study participants. Blood samples from the prospective study were shipped frozen or at room temperature prior to DNA extraction.

The sequence came from a man in his forties or fifties who had recovered from COVID-19. The sequenced material came from PBMCs or T cells enriched from blood (not recorded which). Here the chain combines TRBV5-4 and TRBJ1-4, with a weak D call of TRBD1 (6 bases match). The DNA is as follows: TGTGCCAGCAGCACGGACAAACAGGGTAATGAAAAACTGTTTTTT. Translated, it reads CASSTDKQGNEKLFF.